Listed here is a single T cell receptor beta chain. This record comes from a study of regulatory T cells in long-lasting Graves disease. Germline V gene sequence: CDR1 SGHVS, CDR2 FQNEAQ. Unmatched junction bases numbered 6, after V lost 5 bases and J lost 5 bases. CDR3 length: 15 amino acids. CDR3-region Arm-PCR and iRepertoire HTBI primers produced the TCR beta libraries. Each CDR3 protein is one row after TCRdb ran MiXCR on the multiplex PCR reads. The table records under 250,000 distinct CDR3 sequences, about 19% of them present only once. This sample's time point: newly diagnosed GD, antithyroid drugs for less than 3 months. The TCR library was made from RNA extracted from PBMCs. In addition, the sample was reused for a study of T cells in Graves' hyperthyroidism and ophthalmopathy.

Material: peripheral blood mononuclear cells (PBMCs), obtained at new diagnosis, from a patient treated with antithyroid drugs. The rearrangement joins TRBV7-8 to TRBJ1-6; TRBD1 matches at 7 bases. The TCR comes from a woman younger than 45 with Graves disease. This CDR3 is CASSVLTGHNSPLHF. For the CDR3, the DNA is TGTGCCAGCAGCGTTCTGACAGGGCATAATTCACCCCTCCACTTT.